Below, 15 T cell receptor beta chains from the same sample are listed, as sequenced in a study of CD8+ T cells in alopecia areata. Isolated RNA was reverse transcribed into cDNA used as the sequencing template. TCRdb's table, derived via immunoSEQ multiplex PCR, lists solely in-frame clones and lacks some. The table lists more than 150,000 clones, 45% to 60% of them singletons. This specimen consisted of CD8+ T cells sorted from blood, obtained at week 0. The receptors shown here come from a human donor with alopecia areata.

The gene calls are TRBV4-1 and TRBJ1-2; D uncertain. Germline V CDR1 and CDR2: MGHRA, YSYEKL. This CDR3 has 12 residues. V lost 4 bases, J lost 5 bases, and 8 bases lay in between. CDR3 bases: TGCGCCAGCAGCCCCCCTGGGTATGGCTACACCTTC. Translated: CASSPPGYGYTF.

V is TRBV5-6 and J is TRBJ2-1; D not resolved. V was pared by 4 bases and J by 4 bases, with 6 bases between. Germline V gene sequence: CDR1 SGHDT, CDR2 YYEEEE. The CDR3 length is 12 residues. CDR3 loop: CASSRRYNEQFF. Written as DNA, the CDR3 is TGTGCCAGCAGCCGCAGGTACAATGAGCAGTTCTTC.

The chain couples TRBV5-6 to TRBJ2-7; the D is unclear. The CDR3 spans 14 residues. The V end was cut by 4 bases, the J end by 7 bases, with 18 bases between. Germline CDR1 SGHDT, CDR2 YYEEEE. The CDR3 DNA is TGTGCCAGCAGCCCACCGGGCCAACGTTGGGAGCAGTACTTC. It yields the protein CASSPPGQRWEQYF.

The rearrangement links TRBV6-1 to TRBJ1-5; possible D gene TRBD1, 5 bases. Germline CDR1 reads MNHNS; CDR2 reads SASEGT. Trimming removed 3 bases at V and 6 bases at J, with 18 bases between. CDR3 length: 16 residues. This CDR3 reads CASSEEQARKSQPQHF. In DNA form, the CDR3 reads TGTGCCAGCAGTGAGGAACAGGCCCGAAAGAGTCAGCCCCAGCATTTT.

This clone was observed a handful of times. The V and J genes are TRBV14 and TRBJ2-5; no clear D gene. This CDR3 has 12 amino acids. Germline V lookup: CDR1 SGHDN, CDR2 FVKESK. V lost 0 bases and J 7 bases, leaving 6 bases between the germline ends. CDR3 bases: TGTGCCAGCAGCCAAGAGGACGGGACCCAGTACTTC. Translating it yields CASSQEDGTQYF. Filled out from reference TRBV14 and TRBJ2-5, the complete variable domain reads EAGVTQFPSHSVIEKGQTVTLRCDPISGHDNLYWYRRVMGKEIKFLLHFVKESKQDESGMPNNRFLAERTGGTYSTLKVQPAELEDSGVYFCASSQEDGTQYFGPGTRLLVL.

This clone was recorded a few times. The chain is built from TRBV10-3 and TRBJ1-2; 8 bases align to TRBD1. Germline CDR1 ENHRY, CDR2 SYGVKD. This CDR3 is built from 12 residues. With V trimmed by 8 bases and J by 4 bases, 3 bases remained unmatched. The CDR3 bases are TGTGCCATCGACAGGGGAACCTATGGCTACACCTTC. It is translated as CAIDRGTYGYTF.

The chain is built from TRBV29-1 and TRBJ1-2; D gene uncertain. V was pared by 7 bases and J by 2 bases, with 14 bases between. Germline values: CDR1 SQVTM, CDR2 ANQGSEA. The CDR3 contains 13 residues. In nucleotides, the CDR3 is TGCAGCGACGGTACAGCGGAAAACTATGGCTACACCTTC. It codes for CSDGTAENYGYTF.

V gene TRBV27 combines with J gene TRBJ1-1; 7 nucleotides match TRBD1. This CDR3 contains 13 residues. The V and J ends lost 3 bases and 4 bases, in that order; junction bases with no gene match: 2. Germline CDR1 reads MNHEY; CDR2 reads SMNVEV (reference sequence). The CDR3 is CASSLTGSTEAFF. In nucleotides, the CDR3 is TGTGCCAGCAGTTTGACAGGGAGCACTGAAGCTTTCTTT.

The chain links TRBV29-1 to TRBJ2-7; unclear D gene. Germline CDR1 reads SQVTM; CDR2 reads ANQGSEA. This CDR3 spans 11 amino acids. The V end was cut by 8 bases, the J end by 4 bases, with 12 bases between. The chain's CDR3 is CSTGEGYEQYF. The CDR3 DNA is TGCAGCACTGGGGAAGGGTACGAGCAGTACTTC.

J is TRBJ2-3 and V is TRBV27, with 9 bases fitting TRBD1. The CDR3 contains 15 residues. V was clipped by 2 bases and J by 0 bases; unmatched bases: 0. Germline V gene lookup returns CDR1 MNHEY and CDR2 SMNVEV (reference sequence). The CDR3 DNA sequence: TGTGCCAGCAGTTTAGGGACAGGGAGCACAGATACGCAGTATTTT. Residues: CASSLGTGSTDTQYF.

This clone was picked up a small number of times. The CDR3 bases are TGTGCCAGCAGCCCGGACCCGGTGGAGACCCAGTACTTC. Translation gives CASSPDPVETQYF. The J gene is TRBJ2-5, the V gene TRBV9; D is ambiguous. Trimming took off 4 bases at V and 5 bases at J, with 12 bases between the two ends. Germline CDR1 is SGDLS and CDR2 is YYNGEE. The CDR3 has 13 residues.

This clone is a singleton in its sample. This chain connects TRBV30 to TRBJ1-6, with D possibly being TRBD1 (5 bases). Trimming shortened V by 2 bases and J by 7 bases, and 9 bases separated the two germline ends. The CDR3 loop spans 13 amino acids. Germline CDR1 and CDR2: GTSNPN and SVGIG (reference sequence). The CDR3 loop is CAWSSGGNSPLHF. The CDR3 DNA follows: TGTGCCTGGAGTTCGGGGGGAAATTCACCCCTCCACTTT.

This clone appeared a few times. The V gene is TRBV30, the J gene TRBJ2-1, with TRBD1 as a possible D gene (6 bases). Germline-derived CDR1 and CDR2 are GTSNPN and SVGIG (reference sequence). The ends were cut back, 0 bases at V and 3 bases at J, with 9 bases in the middle. The CDR3 covers 14 residues. In DNA, the CDR3 is TGTGCCTGGAGTGTACTGGACAGCTACAATGAGCAGTTCTTC. Translating gives CAWSVLDSYNEQFF.

In this sample, this clone turned up a few times. V gene TRBV11-2 combines with J gene TRBJ2-7; 9 nucleotides line up with TRBD1. Germline V gene data show CDR1 as SGHAT and CDR2 as FQNNGV. The CDR3 has 15 amino acids. V gave up 6 bases and J gave up 2 bases; unmatched junction bases: 8. DNA for the CDR3: TGTGCCAGCAGGAACCGGGGACAGGGCACCTACGAGCAGTACTTC. Encoded protein: CASRNRGQGTYEQYF.

V gene TRBV10-3 combines with J gene TRBJ2-5; D possibly uses TRBD1 or TRBD2 (5 bases each). Germline CDR1 is ENHRY and CDR2 is SYGVKD. With 3 bases removed from V and 1 base from J, the gap between germline ends came to 12 bases. The CDR3 is 15 residues long. The CDR3 protein is CAISEGPGTQETQYF. The CDR3 DNA is TGTGCCATCAGTGAAGGGCCCGGGACCCAAGAGACCCAGTACTTC.